This entry lists 8 T cell receptor beta chains sequenced from one sample in a study of breast tumors, draining lymph nodes, adjacent tissues. TCRdb re-analysed the multiplex PCR reads in MiXCR, keeping a single row per CDR3 protein. Of several thousand distinct CDR3 sequences in the sample, 40% to 50% were seen once. Input material: tumor-adjacent breast tissue. Receptors were obtained from a female donor with breast cancer. Some clones in this sample may be carry-over from other donors' samples.

In its sample, this clonotype ranks as medium-sized. The genes are TRBV2 and TRBJ2-4, with TRBD2 identical over 7 bases. This CDR3 has 16 residues. The V gene's germline CDR1 is SNHLY and CDR2 FYNNEI. Trimming took 2 bases from V and 8 from J; bases not matched to a gene: 12. CDR3 sequence (DNA): TGTGCCAGCAGTGAATTGAAGCAGGGCGGGAGTGACATTCAGTACTTC. Translated: CASSELKQGGSDIQYF. Variable domain in full (rest from reference TRBV2 and TRBJ2-4): EPEVTQTPSHQVTQMGQEVILRCVPISNHLYFYWYRQILGQKVEFLVSFYNNEISEKSEIFDDQFSVERPDGSNFTLKIRSTKLEDSAMYFCASSELKQGGSDIQYFGAGTRLSVL.

By share of the sample, this clonotype is medium-sized (0.01 to 0.1%). This chain links TRBV5-1 with TRBJ1-6; possibly TRBD1 for D (5 bases). V gave up 4 bases and J gave up 5 bases, with 13 bases separating them. This CDR3 has 15 residues. Germline V gives CDR1 SGHRS, CDR2 YFSETQ. This chain's CDR3 is CASSISGGDNSPLHF. The DNA of the CDR3 is TGCGCCAGCAGCATCTCGGGGGGAGATAATTCACCCCTCCACTTT. Full variable domain (rest looked up from reference TRBV5-1 and TRBJ1-6): KAGVTQTPRYLIKTRGQQVTLSCSPISGHRSVSWYQQTPGQGLQFLFEYFSETQRNKGNFPGRFSGRQFSNSRSEMNVSTLELGDSALYLCASSISGGDNSPLHFGNGTRLTVT.

The chain has TRBV15 and TRBJ2-7; TRBD1 matches 8 bases. J lost 6 bases, V lost 4 bases, and 11 bases had no gene match. CDR3 length equals 15 residues. CDR1 LNHNV and CDR2 YYDKDF come from the germline V gene (reference sequence). The CDR3 region is CATSNGQGGLGEQYF. CDR3 nucleotide sequence: TGTGCCACCAGCAACGGACAGGGAGGTCTGGGCGAGCAGTACTTC.

This clonotype was counted ten times or more. The V and J genes are TRBV7-3 and TRBJ1-1; a possible D gene is TRBD1 (5 bases). The germline V gene encodes CDR1 SGHTA and CDR2 FQGTGA. V shed 5 bases and J shed 0 bases, with 7 bases lying between them. The CDR3 length is 13 residues. CDR3 protein: CASSMTVNTEAFF. CDR3 DNA: TGTGCCAGCAGCATGACAGTGAACACTGAAGCTTTCTTT.

This chain connects TRBV5-1 to TRBJ2-3; TRBD2 matches at 12 bases. Germline lookup yields CDR1 SGHRS and CDR2 YFSETQ. The CDR3 has 15 amino acids. The J segment lost 5 bases and the V segment lost 1 base, leaving 2 bases of the junction unmatched. CDR3 sequence reads: CASSLTSGRLDTQYF. The DNA for the CDR3 is TGCGCCAGCAGCTTGACTAGCGGGAGGTTAGATACGCAGTATTTT.

As concerns this clonotype: Possible read error: a much larger clone is one base away. This chain joins TRBV29-1 and TRBJ2-5, with 11 positions matching TRBD2. The CDR3 is 14 amino acids. The V gene's germline CDR1 is SQVTM and CDR2 ANQGSEA. The CDR3 DNA reads TGCGCCGTAGAGACTAGCGGGAATGTGGAGACCCAGTACTTC. Amino acids: CAVETSGNVETQYF.

This clonotype counts as medium-sized. V usage is TRBV2 and J usage is TRBJ2-1, with a tentative D call TRBD1 (8 bases). Germline V CDR1 and CDR2: SNHLY, FYNNEI. V was trimmed by 2 bases and J by 7 bases, leaving 15 bases between them. This CDR3 has 15 residues. The CDR3 here is CASSERQGRVNEQFF. The CDR3 nucleotides read TGTGCCAGCAGTGAACGACAGGGGAGGGTGAATGAGCAGTTCTTC.

This clonotype is labeled medium-sized. This chain links TRBV30 with TRBJ2-1, with a possible D match to TRBD2 (5 bases). The CDR3 runs to 14 residues. CDR1 is GTSNPN and CDR2 is SVGIG in the germline V gene (reference sequence). The CDR3 bases are TGTGCTTCGACACCGGGATTGTCCTACAATGAGCAGTTCTTC. It is translated as CASTPGLSYNEQFF.